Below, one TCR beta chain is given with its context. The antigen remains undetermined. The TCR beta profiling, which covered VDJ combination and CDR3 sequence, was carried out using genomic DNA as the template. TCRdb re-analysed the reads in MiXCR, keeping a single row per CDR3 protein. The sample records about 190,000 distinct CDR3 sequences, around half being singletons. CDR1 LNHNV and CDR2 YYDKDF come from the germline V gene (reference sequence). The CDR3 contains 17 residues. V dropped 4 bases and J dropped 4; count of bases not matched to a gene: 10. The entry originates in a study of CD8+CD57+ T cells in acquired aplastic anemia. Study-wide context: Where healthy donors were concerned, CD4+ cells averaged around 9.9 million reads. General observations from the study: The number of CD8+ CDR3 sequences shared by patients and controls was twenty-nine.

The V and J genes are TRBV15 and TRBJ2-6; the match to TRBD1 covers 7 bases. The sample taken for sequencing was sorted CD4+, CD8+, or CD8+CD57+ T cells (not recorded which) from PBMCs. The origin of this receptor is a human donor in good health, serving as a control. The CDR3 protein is CATSTRDRPTGANVLTF. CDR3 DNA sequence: TGTGCCACCAGCACCCGGGACAGACCCACGGGGGCCAACGTCCTGACTTTC. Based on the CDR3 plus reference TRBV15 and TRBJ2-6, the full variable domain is DAMVIQNPRYQVTQFGKPVTLSCSQTLNHNVMYWYQQKSSQAPKLLFHYYDKDFNNEADTPDNFQSRRPNTSFCFLDIRSPGLGDTAMYLCATSTRDRPTGANVLTFGAGSRLTVL.